The clone carrying this T cell receptor beta chain was counted ten times or more. What it binds is unknown. The CDR3 is 16 amino acids. CDR1 is MGHDK and CDR2 is SYGVNS in the germline V gene. The ends were cut back, 1 base at V and 3 bases at J, with 13 bases in the middle. Each CDR3 protein is one row after TCRdb ran MiXCR on the multiplex PCR reads. The sample contains 20,000 to 25,000 distinct CDR3 sequences, about a third of which appear only once. This entry comes from a study of breast tumors, draining lymph nodes, adjacent tissues. Study findings and constraints: Compared with lymph nodes, tumors were less diverse; compared with nontumor tissue, more. Tumor and nontumor repertoires were significantly more similar in luminal-like than in basal-like breast cancer. Data only fit, rather than demonstrated, lymph node origin of most tumor T cells.

This clonotype was sampled from a female donor with breast cancer. Some clones in this sample may be carry-over from other donors' samples. The chain carries TRBV25-1 and TRBJ1-5, with D possibly matching TRBD1 (5 bases). The sequencing input was breast tumor tissue. CDR3 coding DNA: TGTGCCAGCAGTGAATCCGGGACCGTCTTCAATCAGCCCCAGCATTTT. Its translation: CASSESGTVFNQPQHF.